A selection of T cell receptor beta chains follows, all from one sample in a study of regulatory T cells in long-lasting Graves disease. Via MiXCR, TCRdb re-called the multiplex PCR reads, giving one row per CDR3 protein. This table holds some 430,000 distinct CDR3 sequences, 20% to 25% found once. The sample consisted of peripheral blood mononuclear cells (PBMCs), taken when the disease was refractory, from a patient treated with antithyroid drugs. These receptors were obtained from a female donor with Graves disease. Each CDR3 is given with its conserved first and last residue. A D gene is named only where the DNA matches it firmly. Rows may omit the clone size; those that give it use once, few, many or a size class.

j_gene: TRBJ2-7
v_gene: TRBV28
abundance: many
d_gene: NA
CDR3nt: TGTGCCAGCAGAACCGGGGTGGCCTACGAGCAGTACTTC
CDR3aa: CASRTGVAYEQYF

j_gene: TRBJ2-7
v_gene: TRBV28
abundance: many
d_gene: TRBD1
CDR3nt: TGTGCCAGCAGTTCGCCGGGACAGGGTTGGCCAAGCTCCTACGAGCAGTACTTC
CDR3aa: CASSSPGQGWPSSYEQYF

j_gene: TRBJ2-5
v_gene: TRBV20-1
abundance: NA
d_gene: NA
CDR3nt: TGCAGTGCTAGAGTCATCCATCACCAGGACTTC
CDR3aa: CSARVIHHQDF

j_gene: TRBJ1-6
v_gene: TRBV5-1
abundance: many
d_gene: TRBD1
CDR3nt: TGCGCCAGCAGCCCGTGGGACAGAGAAAATTCACCCCTCCACTTT
CDR3aa: CASSPWDRENSPLHF

j_gene: TRBJ2-1
v_gene: TRBV28
abundance: NA
d_gene: TRBD2
CDR3nt: TGTGCCAGCAGTTTGACTAGCGGGAGAGTGTACAATGAGCAGTTCTTC
CDR3aa: CASSLTSGRVYNEQFF

j_gene: TRBJ2-3
v_gene: TRBV12-3/TRBV12-4
abundance: few
d_gene: NA
CDR3nt: TGTGCCAGCAGCCTCTATGGAGATACGCAGTATTTT
CDR3aa: CASSLYGDTQYF

j_gene: TRBJ1-2
v_gene: TRBV12-3/TRBV12-4
abundance: many
d_gene: NA
CDR3nt: TGTGCCAGCAGTCAACAGGGTGCTGGCTACACCTTC
CDR3aa: CASSQQGAGYTF

j_gene: TRBJ1-6
v_gene: TRBV5-1
abundance: NA
d_gene: TRBD1
CDR3nt: TGCGCCAGCAGCTTGAGGGGGCCGAGCTCCTATAATTCACCCCTCCACTTT
CDR3aa: CASSLRGPSSYNSPLHF

j_gene: TRBJ2-3
v_gene: TRBV12-3/TRBV12-4
abundance: NA
d_gene: NA
CDR3nt: TGTGCCAGCAGTTTAATCGCGGACTCCACAGATACGCAGTATTTT
CDR3aa: CASSLIADSTDTQYF

j_gene: TRBJ2-7
v_gene: TRBV25-1
abundance: NA
d_gene: NA
CDR3nt: TGTGCCAGCCGAGTCCCGGGGAACTACGAGCAGTACTTC
CDR3aa: CASRVPGNYEQYF

j_gene: TRBJ2-7
v_gene: TRBV27
abundance: many
d_gene: NA
CDR3nt: TGTGCCAGCAGTTTAAATCCCGTGGGGTACGAGCAGTACTTC
CDR3aa: CASSLNPVGYEQYF

j_gene: TRBJ1-1
v_gene: TRBV5-1
abundance: few
d_gene: NA
CDR3nt: TGCGCCAGCAGCTGGAACGGGGGGCGAGGGCTTGAAGCTTTCTTT
CDR3aa: CASSWNGGRGLEAFF

j_gene: TRBJ1-2
v_gene: TRBV12-3/TRBV12-4
abundance: few
d_gene: NA
CDR3nt: TGTGCCAGCAGTTACGGGGAAGGGAACTACTATGGCTACACCTTC
CDR3aa: CASSYGEGNYYGYTF

j_gene: TRBJ1-4
v_gene: TRBV7-3
abundance: NA
d_gene: NA
CDR3nt: TGTGCCAGCAGCTTTACAAGGGGTGAAAAACTGTTTTTT
CDR3aa: CASSFTRGEKLFF

j_gene: TRBJ2-5
v_gene: TRBV29-1
abundance: many
d_gene: NA
CDR3nt: TGCAGCGTTGGCCCTCAAGAGACCCAGTACTTC
CDR3aa: CSVGPQETQYF

j_gene: TRBJ2-1
v_gene: TRBV19
abundance: NA
d_gene: NA
CDR3nt: TGTGCCAGTAGTATAGTTCCTTCCGGCCTAAACAATGAGCAGTTCTTC
CDR3aa: CASSIVPSGLNNEQFF

j_gene: TRBJ1-1
v_gene: TRBV6-1
abundance: many
d_gene: NA
CDR3nt: TGTGCCAGCAGTCAAGGGGGACCTGAAGCTTTCTTT
CDR3aa: CASSQGGPEAFF

j_gene: TRBJ1-2
v_gene: TRBV20-1
abundance: NA
d_gene: NA
CDR3nt: TGCAGTGCTCATGAGCTGGGTCCTAACTATGGCTACACCTTC
CDR3aa: CSAHELGPNYGYTF

j_gene: TRBJ2-2
v_gene: TRBV27
abundance: NA
d_gene: NA
CDR3nt: TGTGCCAGCAGTTCGAGGGGCGTTATAGGAAGAACCGGGAAGCTGTTTTTT
CDR3aa: CASSSRGVIGRTGKLFF

j_gene: TRBJ2-2
v_gene: TRBV19
abundance: few
d_gene: TRBD2
CDR3nt: TGTGCCAGTAGTATCGCGGGAGTGAACACCGGGGAGCTGTTTTTT
CDR3aa: CASSIAGVNTGELFF

j_gene: TRBJ1-5
v_gene: TRBV25-1
abundance: few
d_gene: NA
CDR3nt: TGTGCCAGCAGTGATAAATCCGTAGGGACTCCCCTTTTAAATCAGCCCCAGCATTTT
CDR3aa: CASSDKSVGTPLLNQPQHF

j_gene: TRBJ1-6
v_gene: TRBV12-3/TRBV12-4
abundance: many
d_gene: NA
CDR3nt: TGTGCCAGCAGTTTGACCCCGACAGGAGCACCCCTCCACTTT
CDR3aa: CASSLTPTGAPLHF

j_gene: TRBJ2-1
v_gene: TRBV11-2
abundance: NA
d_gene: TRBD2
CDR3nt: TGTGCCAGCAGCTCCGACTGGGGGGGTTACAATGAGCAGTTCTTC
CDR3aa: CASSSDWGGYNEQFF